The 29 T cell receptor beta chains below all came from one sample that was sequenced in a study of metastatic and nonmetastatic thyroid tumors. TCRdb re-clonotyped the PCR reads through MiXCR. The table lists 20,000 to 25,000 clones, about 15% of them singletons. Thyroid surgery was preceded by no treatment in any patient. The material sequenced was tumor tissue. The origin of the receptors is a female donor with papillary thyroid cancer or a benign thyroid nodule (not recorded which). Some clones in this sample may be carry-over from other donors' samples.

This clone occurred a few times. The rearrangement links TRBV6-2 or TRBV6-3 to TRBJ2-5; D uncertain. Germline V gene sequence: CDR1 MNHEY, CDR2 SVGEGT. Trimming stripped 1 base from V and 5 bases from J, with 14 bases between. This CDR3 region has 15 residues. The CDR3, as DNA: TGTGCCAGCAGTTACTTTCCCTTCCTTGGTGAGACCCAGTACTTC. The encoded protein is CASSYFPFLGETQYF.

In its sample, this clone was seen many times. The CDR3 DNA reads as TGCGCCAGCAGCTTGGCTGGGCAGCTATTTTCACCCCTCCACTTT. It translates to CASSLAGQLFSPLHF. The V call is TRBV5-1, the J call TRBJ1-6; D gene uncertain. Germline V gene data show CDR1 as SGHRS and CDR2 as YFSETQ. This CDR3 region has 15 residues. Between the trimmed V and J ends, which lost 0 bases and 9 bases, there was a span of 13 bases.

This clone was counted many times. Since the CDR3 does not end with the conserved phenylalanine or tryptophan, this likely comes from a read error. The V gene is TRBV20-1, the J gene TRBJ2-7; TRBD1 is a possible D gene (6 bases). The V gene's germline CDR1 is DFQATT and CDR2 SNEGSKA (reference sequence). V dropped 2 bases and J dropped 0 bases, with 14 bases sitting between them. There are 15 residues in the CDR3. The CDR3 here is CSARKGRDISYEQYL. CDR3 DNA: TGCAGTGCTAGAAAGGGCCGGGACATCTCCTACGAGCAGTACCTC.

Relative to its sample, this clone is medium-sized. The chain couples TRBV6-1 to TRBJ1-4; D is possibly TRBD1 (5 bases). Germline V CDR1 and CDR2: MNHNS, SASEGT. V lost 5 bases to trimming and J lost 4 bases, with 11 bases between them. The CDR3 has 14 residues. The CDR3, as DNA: TGTGCCAGCAGTTCGGGGGAGCTTAATGAAAAACTGTTTTTT. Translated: CASSSGELNEKLFF.

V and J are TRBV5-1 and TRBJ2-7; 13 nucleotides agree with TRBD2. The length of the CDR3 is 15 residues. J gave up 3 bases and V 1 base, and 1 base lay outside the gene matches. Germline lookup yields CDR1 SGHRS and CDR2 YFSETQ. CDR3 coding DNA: TGCGCCAGCAGCTTGAGGACTAGCGGGAGCTACGAGCAGTACTTC. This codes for CASSLRTSGSYEQYF.

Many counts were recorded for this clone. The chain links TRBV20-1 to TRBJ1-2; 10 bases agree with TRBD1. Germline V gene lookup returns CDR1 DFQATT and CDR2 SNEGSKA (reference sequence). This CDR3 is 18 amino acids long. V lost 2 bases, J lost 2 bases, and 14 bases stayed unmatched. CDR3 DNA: TGCAGTGCTAGAACACCCCTCGGACAGGGGGGGAAAAACTATGGCTACACCTTC. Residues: CSARTPLGQGGKNYGYTF.

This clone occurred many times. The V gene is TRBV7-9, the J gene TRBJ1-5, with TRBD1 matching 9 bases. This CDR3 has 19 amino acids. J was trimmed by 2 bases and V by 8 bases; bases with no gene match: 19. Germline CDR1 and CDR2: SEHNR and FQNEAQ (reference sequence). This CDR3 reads CASPRRGQGKTEGNQPQHF. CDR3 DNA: TGTGCCAGCCCCCGTCGGGGACAGGGAAAGACAGAGGGCAATCAGCCCCAGCATTTT.

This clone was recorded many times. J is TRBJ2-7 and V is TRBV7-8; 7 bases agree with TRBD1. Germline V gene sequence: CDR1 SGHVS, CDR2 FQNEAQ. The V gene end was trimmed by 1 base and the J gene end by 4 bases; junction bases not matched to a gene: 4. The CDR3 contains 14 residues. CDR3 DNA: TGTGCCAGCAGCTTAGAGGGACAGAGTTACGAGCAGTACTTC. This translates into CASSLEGQSYEQYF. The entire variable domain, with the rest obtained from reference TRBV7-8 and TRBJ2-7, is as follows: GAGVSQSPRYKVAKRGQDVALRCDPISGHVSLFWYQQALGQGPEFLTYFQNEAQLDKSGLPSDRFFAERPEGSVSTLKIQRTQQEDSAVYLCASSLEGQSYEQYFGPGTRLTVT.

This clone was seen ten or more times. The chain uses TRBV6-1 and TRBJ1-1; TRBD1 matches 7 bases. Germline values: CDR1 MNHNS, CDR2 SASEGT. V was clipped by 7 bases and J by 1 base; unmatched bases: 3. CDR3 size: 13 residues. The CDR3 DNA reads TGTGCCAGCATGGGACAGAGGAACACTGAAGCTTTCTTT. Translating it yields CASMGQRNTEAFF.

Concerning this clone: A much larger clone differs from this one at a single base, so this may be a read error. The CDR3 nucleotides read TGTGCCAGCAGTTTATACCTCCCTAAAGCTTGGGAGACCCAGTACTTC. As protein: CASSLYLPKAWETQYF. The chain carries TRBV28 and TRBJ2-5, with unresolved D. V lost 1 base, J lost 5 bases, and 17 bases lay in between. CDR1 MDHEN and CDR2 SYDVKM come from the germline V gene. This CDR3 has 16 amino acids.

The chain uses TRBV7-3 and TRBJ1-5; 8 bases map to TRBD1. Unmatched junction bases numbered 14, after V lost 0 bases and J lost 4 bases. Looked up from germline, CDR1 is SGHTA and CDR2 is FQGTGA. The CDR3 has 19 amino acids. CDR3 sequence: CASSLTNRGQGDANQPQHF. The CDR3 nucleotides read TGTGCCAGCAGCTTAACCAACCGCGGACAGGGAGATGCGAATCAGCCCCAGCATTTT. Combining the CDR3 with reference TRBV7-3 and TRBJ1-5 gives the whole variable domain GAGVSQTPSNKVTEKGKYVELRCDPISGHTALYWYRQSLGQGPEFLIYFQGTGAADDSGLPNDRFFAVRPEGSVSTLKIQRTERGDSAVYLCASSLTNRGQGDANQPQHFGDGTRLSIL.

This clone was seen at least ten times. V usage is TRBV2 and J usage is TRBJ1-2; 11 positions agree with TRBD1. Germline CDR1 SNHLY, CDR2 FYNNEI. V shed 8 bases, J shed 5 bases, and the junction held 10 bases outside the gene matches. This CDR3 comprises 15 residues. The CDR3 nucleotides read TGTGCCAGCTCGGGACAGGGGGGATCAAATTATGGCTACACCTTC. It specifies CASSGQGGSNYGYTF.

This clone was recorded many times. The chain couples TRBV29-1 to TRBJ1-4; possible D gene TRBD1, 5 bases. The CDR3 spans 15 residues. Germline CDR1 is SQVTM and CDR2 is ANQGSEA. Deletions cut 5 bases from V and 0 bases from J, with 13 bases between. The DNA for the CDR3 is TGCAGCGTTTGTAGGGGAAACCCAACTAATGAAAAACTGTTTTTT. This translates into CSVCRGNPTNEKLFF.

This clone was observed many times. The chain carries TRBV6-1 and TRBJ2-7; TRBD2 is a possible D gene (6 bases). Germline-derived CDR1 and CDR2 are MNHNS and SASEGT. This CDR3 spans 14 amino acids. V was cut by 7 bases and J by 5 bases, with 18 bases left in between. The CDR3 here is CASTLKRVSDEQYF. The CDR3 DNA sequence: TGTGCCAGCACTCTGAAGCGGGTGTCGGACGAGCAGTACTTC.

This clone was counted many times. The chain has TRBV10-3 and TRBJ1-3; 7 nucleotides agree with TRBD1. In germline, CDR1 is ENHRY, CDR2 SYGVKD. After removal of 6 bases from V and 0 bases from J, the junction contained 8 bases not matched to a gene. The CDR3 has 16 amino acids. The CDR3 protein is CAIRGTEQSSGNTIYF. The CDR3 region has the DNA TGTGCCATCAGGGGGACAGAACAGAGCTCTGGAAACACCATATATTTT.

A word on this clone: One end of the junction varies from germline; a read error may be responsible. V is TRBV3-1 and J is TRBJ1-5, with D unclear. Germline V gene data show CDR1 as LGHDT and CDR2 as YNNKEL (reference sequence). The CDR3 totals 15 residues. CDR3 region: CVSSQEEGTNQPQHF. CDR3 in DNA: TGTGTCAGCAGCCAAGAAGAGGGTACAAACCAGCCCCAGCATTTT.

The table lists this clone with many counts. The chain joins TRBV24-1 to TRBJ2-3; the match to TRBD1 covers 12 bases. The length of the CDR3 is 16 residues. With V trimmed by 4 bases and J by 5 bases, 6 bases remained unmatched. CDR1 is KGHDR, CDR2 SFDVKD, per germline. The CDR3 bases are TGTGCCACCAGTGACCCGGGACAGGGGGCCGAAGATACGCAGTATTTT. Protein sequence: CATSDPGQGAEDTQYF.

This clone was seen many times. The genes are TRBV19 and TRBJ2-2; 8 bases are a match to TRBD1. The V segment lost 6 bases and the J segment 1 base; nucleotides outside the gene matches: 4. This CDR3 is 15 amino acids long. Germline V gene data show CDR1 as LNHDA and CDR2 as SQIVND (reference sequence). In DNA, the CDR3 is TGTGCCAGTAGGCCAGGGGGCCTGAACACCGGGGAGCTGTTTTTT. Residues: CASRPGGLNTGELFF.

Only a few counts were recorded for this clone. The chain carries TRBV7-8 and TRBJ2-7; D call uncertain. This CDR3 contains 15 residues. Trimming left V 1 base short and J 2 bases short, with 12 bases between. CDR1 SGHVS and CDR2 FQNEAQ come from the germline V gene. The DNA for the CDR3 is TGTGCCAGCAGCTTAGGGGCAGGAATAGCCTACGAGCAGTACTTC. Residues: CASSLGAGIAYEQYF. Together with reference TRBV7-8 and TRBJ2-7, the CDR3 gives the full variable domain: GAGVSQSPRYKVAKRGQDVALRCDPISGHVSLFWYQQALGQGPEFLTYFQNEAQLDKSGLPSDRFFAERPEGSVSTLKIQRTQQEDSAVYLCASSLGAGIAYEQYFGPGTRLTVT.

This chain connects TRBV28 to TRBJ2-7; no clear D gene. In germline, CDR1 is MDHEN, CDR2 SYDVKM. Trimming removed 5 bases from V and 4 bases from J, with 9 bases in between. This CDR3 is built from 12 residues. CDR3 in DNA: TGTGCCAGCAGTCCCAGTTATTACGAGCAGTACTTC. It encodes CASSPSYYEQYF.

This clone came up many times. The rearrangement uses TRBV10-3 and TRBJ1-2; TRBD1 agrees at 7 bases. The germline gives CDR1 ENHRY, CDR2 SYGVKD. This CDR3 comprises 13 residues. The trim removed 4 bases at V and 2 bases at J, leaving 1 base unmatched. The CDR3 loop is CAISGTGNYGYTF. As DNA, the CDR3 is TGTGCCATCAGTGGGACAGGAAACTATGGCTACACCTTC.

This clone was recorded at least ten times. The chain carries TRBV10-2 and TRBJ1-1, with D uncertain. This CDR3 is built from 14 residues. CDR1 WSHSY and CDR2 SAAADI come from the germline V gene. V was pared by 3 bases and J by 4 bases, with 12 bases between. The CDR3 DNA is TGCGCCAGCAGTGAACCAGGAAGAGGCACTGAAGCTTTCTTT. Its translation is CASSEPGRGTEAFF.

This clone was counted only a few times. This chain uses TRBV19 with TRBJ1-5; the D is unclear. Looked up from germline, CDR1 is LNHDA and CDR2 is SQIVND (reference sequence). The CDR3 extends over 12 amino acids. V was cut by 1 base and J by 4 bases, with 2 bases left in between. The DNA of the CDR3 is TGTGCCAGTAGTATAGGGAATCAGCCCCAGCATTTT. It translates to CASSIGNQPQHF.

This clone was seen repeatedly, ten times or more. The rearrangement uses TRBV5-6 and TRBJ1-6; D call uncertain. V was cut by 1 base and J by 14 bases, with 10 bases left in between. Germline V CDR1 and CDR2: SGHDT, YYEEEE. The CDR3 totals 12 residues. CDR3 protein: CASSLSGPALHF. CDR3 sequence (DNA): TGTGCCAGCAGCTTGAGCGGACCAGCCCTCCACTTT.

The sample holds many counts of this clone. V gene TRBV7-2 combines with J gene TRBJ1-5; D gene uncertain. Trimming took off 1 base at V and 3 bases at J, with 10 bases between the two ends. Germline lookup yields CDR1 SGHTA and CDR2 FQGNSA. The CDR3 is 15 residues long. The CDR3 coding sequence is TGTGCCAGCAGCTTAGGAGGGTTTCCCAATCAGCCCCAGCATTTT. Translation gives CASSLGGFPNQPQHF. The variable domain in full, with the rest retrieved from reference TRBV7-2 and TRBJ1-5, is GAGVSQSPSNKVTEKGKDVELRCDPISGHTALYWYRQSLGQGLEFLIYFQGNSAPDKSGLPSDRFSAERTGGSVSTLTIQRTQQEDSAVYLCASSLGGFPNQPQHFGDGTRLSIL.

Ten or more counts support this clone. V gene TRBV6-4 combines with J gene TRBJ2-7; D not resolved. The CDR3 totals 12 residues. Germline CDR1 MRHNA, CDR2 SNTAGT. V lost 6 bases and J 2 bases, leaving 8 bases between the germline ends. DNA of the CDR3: TGTGCCAGCAGCGGTAACCCCTACGAGCAGTACTTC. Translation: CASSGNPYEQYF.

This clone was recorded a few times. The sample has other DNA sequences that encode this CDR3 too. CDR3 DNA sequence: TGTGCCAGCAGCTTGGGCGGGCAGGGGTTCTCTGGGGCCAACGTCCTGACTTTC. Residues: CASSLGGQGFSGANVLTF. The chain carries TRBV5-4 and TRBJ2-6; TRBD1 is a possible D gene (6 bases). This CDR3 contains 18 residues. With 0 bases removed from V and 0 bases from J, the gap between germline ends came to 13 bases. Per germline, CDR1 SGHNT and CDR2 YYREEE (reference sequence).

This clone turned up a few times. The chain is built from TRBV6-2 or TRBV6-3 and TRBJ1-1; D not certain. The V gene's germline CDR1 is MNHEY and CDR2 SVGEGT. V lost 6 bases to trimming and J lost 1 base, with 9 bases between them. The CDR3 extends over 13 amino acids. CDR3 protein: CASRSRRNTEAFF. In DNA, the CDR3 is TGTGCCAGCAGAAGTAGAAGGAACACTGAAGCTTTCTTT.

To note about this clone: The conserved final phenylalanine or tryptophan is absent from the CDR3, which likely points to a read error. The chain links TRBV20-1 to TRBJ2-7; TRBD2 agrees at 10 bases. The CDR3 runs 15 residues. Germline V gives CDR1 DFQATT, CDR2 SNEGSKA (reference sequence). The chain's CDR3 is CSARSPSGGSYDQYL. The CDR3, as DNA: TGCAGTGCTAGAAGCCCTAGCGGGGGCTCCTACGATCAGTACCTC.